The count of the clone carrying this T cell receptor (beta chain) is one. The data are from a study of cytomegalovirus exposure and HLA in healthy donors. With 60 Vbeta and 13 Jbeta primers, the PCR was carried out. The data were produced by immunoSEQ multiplex PCR, yet TCRdb's version contains in-frame clones alone and is incomplete. The repertoire includes some 130,000 clones, more than 75% of them detected once, and 1.5% sits in the top ten. The source is a female donor in good health and CMV-seronegative. Sequences were obtained from PBMCs.

The CDR3 is CASSVGGQQETQYF. DNA of the CDR3: TGTGCCAGCAGCGTAGGAGGACAGCAAGAGACCCAGTACTTC. The chain recombines TRBV9 with TRBJ2-5, with D perhaps TRBD1 (6 bases). Looked up from germline, CDR1 is SGDLS and CDR2 is YYNGEE. The CDR3 is made up of 14 amino acids. V dropped 0 bases and J dropped 2 bases, with 8 bases sitting between them. The whole variable domain, remainder taken from reference TRBV9 and TRBJ2-5, is DSGVTQTPKHLITATGQRVTLRCSPRSGDLSVYWYQQSLDQGLQFLIQYYNGEERAKGNILERFSAQQFPDLHSELNLSSLELGDSALYFCASSVGGQQETQYFGPGTRLLVL.